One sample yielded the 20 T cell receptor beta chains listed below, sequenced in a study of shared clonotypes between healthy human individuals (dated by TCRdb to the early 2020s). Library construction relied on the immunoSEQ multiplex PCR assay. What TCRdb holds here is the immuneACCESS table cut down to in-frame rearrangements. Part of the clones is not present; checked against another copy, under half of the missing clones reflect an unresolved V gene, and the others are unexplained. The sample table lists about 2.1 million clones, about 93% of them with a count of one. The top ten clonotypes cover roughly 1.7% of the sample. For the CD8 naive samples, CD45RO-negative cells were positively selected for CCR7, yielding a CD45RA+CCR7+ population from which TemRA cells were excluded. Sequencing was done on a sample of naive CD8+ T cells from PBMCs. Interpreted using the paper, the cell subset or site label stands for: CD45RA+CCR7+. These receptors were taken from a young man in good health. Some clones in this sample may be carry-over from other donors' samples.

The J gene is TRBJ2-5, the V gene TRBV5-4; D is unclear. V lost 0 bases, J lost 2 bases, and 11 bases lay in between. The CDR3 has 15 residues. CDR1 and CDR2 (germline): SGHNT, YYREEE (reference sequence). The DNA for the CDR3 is TGTGCCAGCAGCTTGGGGTCCAGGCGTCAAGAGACCCAGTACTTC. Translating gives CASSLGSRRQETQYF.

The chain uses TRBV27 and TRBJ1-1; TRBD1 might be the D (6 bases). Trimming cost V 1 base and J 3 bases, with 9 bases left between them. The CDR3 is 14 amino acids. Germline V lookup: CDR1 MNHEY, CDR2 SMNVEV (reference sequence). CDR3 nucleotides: TGTGCCAGCAGTTTATTGACAGGCTACACTGAAGCTTTCTTT. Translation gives CASSLLTGYTEAFF.

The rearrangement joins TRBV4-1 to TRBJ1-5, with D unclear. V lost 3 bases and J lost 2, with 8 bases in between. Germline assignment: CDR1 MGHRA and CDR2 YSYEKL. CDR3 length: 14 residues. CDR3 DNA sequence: TGCGCCAGCAGCCAGTCCGGGCGCAATCAGCCCCAGCATTTT. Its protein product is CASSQSGRNQPQHF.

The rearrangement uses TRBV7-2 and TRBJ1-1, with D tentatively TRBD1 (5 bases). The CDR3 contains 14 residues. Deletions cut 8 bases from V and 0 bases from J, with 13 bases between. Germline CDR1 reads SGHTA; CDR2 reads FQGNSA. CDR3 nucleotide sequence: TGTGCCAGCGGGTGGGGCTACATGAACACTGAAGCTTTCTTT. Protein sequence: CASGWGYMNTEAFF.

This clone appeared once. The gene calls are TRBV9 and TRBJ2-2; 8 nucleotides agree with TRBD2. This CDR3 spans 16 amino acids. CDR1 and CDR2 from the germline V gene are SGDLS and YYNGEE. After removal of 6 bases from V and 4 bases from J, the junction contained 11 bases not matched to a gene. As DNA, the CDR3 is TGTGCCAGCACCTTTTCCCGGGAGGGCGGCACCGGGGAGCTGTTTTTT. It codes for CASTFSREGGTGELFF.

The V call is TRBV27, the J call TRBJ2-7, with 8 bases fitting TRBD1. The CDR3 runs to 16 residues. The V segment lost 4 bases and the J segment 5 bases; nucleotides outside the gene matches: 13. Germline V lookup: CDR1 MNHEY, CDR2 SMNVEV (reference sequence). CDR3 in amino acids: CASSSLAETGADEQYF. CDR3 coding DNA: TGTGCCAGCAGTTCCCTGGCCGAGACAGGGGCAGACGAGCAGTACTTC.

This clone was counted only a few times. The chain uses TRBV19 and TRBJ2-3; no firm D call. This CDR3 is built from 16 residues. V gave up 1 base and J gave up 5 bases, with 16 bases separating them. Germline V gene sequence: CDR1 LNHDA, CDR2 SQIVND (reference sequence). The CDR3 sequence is CASSIVPRSFEDTQYF. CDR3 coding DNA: TGTGCCAGTAGTATAGTCCCTAGGTCCTTCGAAGATACGCAGTATTTT.

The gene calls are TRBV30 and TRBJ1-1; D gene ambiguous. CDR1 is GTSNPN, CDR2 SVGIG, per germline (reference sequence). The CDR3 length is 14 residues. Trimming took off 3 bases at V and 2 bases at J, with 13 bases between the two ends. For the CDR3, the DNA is TGTGCCTGGAGCAAAGTGCCGGGAAACACTGAAGCTTTCTTT. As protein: CAWSKVPGNTEAFF.

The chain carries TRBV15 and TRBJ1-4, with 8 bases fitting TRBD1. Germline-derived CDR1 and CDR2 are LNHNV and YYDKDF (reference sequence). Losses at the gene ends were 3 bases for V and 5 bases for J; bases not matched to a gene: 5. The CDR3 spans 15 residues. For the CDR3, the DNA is TGTGCCACCAGCAGGAATAACAGGGGGAATGAAAAACTGTTTTTT. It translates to CATSRNNRGNEKLFF.

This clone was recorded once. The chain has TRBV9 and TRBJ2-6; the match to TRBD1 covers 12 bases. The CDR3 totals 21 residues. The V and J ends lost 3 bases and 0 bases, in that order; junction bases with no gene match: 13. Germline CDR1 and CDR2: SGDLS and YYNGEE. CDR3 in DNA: TGTGCCAGCAGCGATACTTACGACCGGGACAGGGGGCGCTCTGGGGCCAACGTCCTGACTTTC. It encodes CASSDTYDRDRGRSGANVLTF.

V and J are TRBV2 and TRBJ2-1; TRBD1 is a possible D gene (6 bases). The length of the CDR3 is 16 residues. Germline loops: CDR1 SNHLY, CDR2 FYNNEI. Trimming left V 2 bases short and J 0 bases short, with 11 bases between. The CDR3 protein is CASSELRGSSYNEQFF. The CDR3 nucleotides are TGTGCCAGCAGTGAACTGAGGGGGAGCTCCTACAATGAGCAGTTCTTC.

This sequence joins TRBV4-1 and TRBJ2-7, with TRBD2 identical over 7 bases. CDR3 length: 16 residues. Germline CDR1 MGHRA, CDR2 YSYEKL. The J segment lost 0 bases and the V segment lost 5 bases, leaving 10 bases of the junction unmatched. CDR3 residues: CASSDPTKRGSYEQYF. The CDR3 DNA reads TGCGCCAGCAGCGACCCGACTAAGCGGGGCTCCTACGAGCAGTACTTC.

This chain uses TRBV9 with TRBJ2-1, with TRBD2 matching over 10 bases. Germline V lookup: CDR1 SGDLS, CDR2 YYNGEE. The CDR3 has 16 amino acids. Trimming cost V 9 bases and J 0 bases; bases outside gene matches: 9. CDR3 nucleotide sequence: TGTGCCACCAGGAGTCTAGCGGGAGTCTCCTACAATGAGCAGTTCTTC. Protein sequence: CATRSLAGVSYNEQFF.

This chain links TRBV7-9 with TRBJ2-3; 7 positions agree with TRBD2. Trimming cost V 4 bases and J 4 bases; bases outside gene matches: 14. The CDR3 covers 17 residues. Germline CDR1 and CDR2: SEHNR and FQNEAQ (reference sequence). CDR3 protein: CASSSPGLRRESDTQYF. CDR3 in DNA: TGTGCCAGCAGCTCCCCAGGGTTGAGGCGGGAGTCAGATACGCAGTATTTT.

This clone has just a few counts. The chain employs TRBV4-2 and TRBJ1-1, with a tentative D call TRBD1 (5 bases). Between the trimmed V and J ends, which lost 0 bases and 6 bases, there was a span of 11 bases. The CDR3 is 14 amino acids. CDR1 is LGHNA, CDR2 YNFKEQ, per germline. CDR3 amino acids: CASSQELGVSEAFF. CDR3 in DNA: TGTGCCAGCAGCCAAGAGTTAGGGGTTTCTGAAGCTTTCTTT.

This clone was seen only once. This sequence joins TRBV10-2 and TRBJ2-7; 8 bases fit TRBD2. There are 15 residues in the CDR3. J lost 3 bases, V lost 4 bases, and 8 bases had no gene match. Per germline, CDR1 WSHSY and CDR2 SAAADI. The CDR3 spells CASSGGAGESYEQYF. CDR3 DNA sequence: TGCGCCAGCAGTGGCGGAGCGGGAGAAAGCTACGAGCAGTACTTC.

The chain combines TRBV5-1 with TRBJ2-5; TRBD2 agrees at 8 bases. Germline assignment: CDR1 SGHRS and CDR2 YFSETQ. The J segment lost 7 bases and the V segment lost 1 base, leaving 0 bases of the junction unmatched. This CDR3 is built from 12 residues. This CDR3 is CASSLTSGTQYF. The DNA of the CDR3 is TGCGCCAGCAGCTTGACTAGCGGGACCCAGTACTTC.

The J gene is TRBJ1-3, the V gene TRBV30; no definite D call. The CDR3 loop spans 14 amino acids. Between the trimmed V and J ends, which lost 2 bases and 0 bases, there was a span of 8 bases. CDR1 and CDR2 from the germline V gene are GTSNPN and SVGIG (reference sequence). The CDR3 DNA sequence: TGTGCCTGGAGTCCGGTGCGCTCTGGAAACACCATATATTTT. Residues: CAWSPVRSGNTIYF.

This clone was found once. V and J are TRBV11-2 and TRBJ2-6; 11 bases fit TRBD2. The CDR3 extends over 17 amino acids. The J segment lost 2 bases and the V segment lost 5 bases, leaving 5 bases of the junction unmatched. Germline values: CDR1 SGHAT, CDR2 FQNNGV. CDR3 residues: CASSPTLAGAGANVLTF. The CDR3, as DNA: TGTGCCAGCAGCCCAACACTAGCGGGGGCTGGGGCCAACGTCCTGACTTTC. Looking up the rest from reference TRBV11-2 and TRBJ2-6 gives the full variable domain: EAGVAQSPRYKIIEKRQSVAFWCNPISGHATLYWYQQILGQGPKLLIQFQNNGVVDDSQLPKDRFSAERLKGVDSTLKIQPAKLEDSAVYLCASSPTLAGAGANVLTFGAGSRLTVL.

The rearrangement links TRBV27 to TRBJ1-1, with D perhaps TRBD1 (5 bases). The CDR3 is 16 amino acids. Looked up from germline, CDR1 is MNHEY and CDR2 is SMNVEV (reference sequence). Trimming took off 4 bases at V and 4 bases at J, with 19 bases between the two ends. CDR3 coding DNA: TGTGCCAGCAGTTCGAGTATGGGGGAAGTTGGCACTGAAGCTTTCTTT. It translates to CASSSSMGEVGTEAFF.